This is a list of T cell receptor beta chains from one sample in a study of T cells in Graves' hyperthyroidism and ophthalmopathy. TCRdb reprocessed the multiplex PCR reads via MiXCR and lists one record per CDR3 protein. The sample records a few hundred thousand distinct CDR3 sequences, around 16% being singletons. The sequencing input was blood. Receptor source: a man aged 40-55 years with Graves' hyperthyroidism. Each CDR3 is given with its conserved first and last residue. The order of the fields is CDR3 protein, CDR3 DNA, clone size, D gene, V gene, J gene. D genes are given only for firm matches. For some rows the clone size is stated as once, few or many, or as a class when expanded; others skip it.

CAWRGQIGSEQYF	TGTGCCTGGAGAGGGCAAATCGGTTCCGAGCAGTACTTC	many	.	TRBV30	TRBJ2-7
CASSYRGRNEQFF	TGTGCCAGCAGTTACAGGGGGAGAAATGAGCAGTTCTTC	.	.	TRBV6-2/TRBV6-3	TRBJ2-1
CASSAHTGGSGNEQFF	TGTGCCAGCAGCGCCCATACAGGGGGCTCGGGCAATGAGCAGTTCTTC	once	TRBD1	TRBV7-9	TRBJ2-1
CSARPHRREGTGELFF	TGCAGTGCTAGGCCCCACAGGCGGGAAGGGACCGGGGAGCTGTTTTTT	few	.	TRBV20-1	TRBJ2-2
CASSFDPGDSNQPQHF	TGCGCCAGCAGCTTTGATCCAGGGGATAGCAATCAGCCCCAGCATTTT	few	.	TRBV5-1	TRBJ1-5
CASGQQADNEQFF	TGTGCTAGTGGTCAGCAGGCCGACAATGAGCAGTTCTTC	few	.	TRBV12-5	TRBJ2-1
CASTRDSGNTEAFF	TGTGCCAGCACCCGGGACTCCGGGAACACTGAAGCTTTCTTT	many	.	TRBV6-1	TRBJ1-1
CATSGDTEGYGYTF	TGTGCCACCAGCGGTGACACGGAGGGATATGGCTACACCTTC	few	.	TRBV15	TRBJ1-2
CASSLYLQAFF	TGTGCCAGCAGTTTGTACCTGCAGGCTTTCTTT	few	.	TRBV12-3/TRBV12-4	TRBJ1-1
CATRPGGRGAGQYF	TGTGCCACTCGACCGGGGGGACGGGGGGCAGGGCAGTACTTC	few	.	TRBV6-1	TRBJ2-7
CATSRDVGDYEQYF	TGTGCCACCAGCAGAGATGTGGGGGACTACGAGCAGTACTTC	.	.	TRBV15	TRBJ2-7
CASSREAGGITGELFF	TGCGCCAGCAGCCGAGAAGCAGGGGGGATCACCGGGGAGCTGTTTTTT	.	.	TRBV4-3	TRBJ2-2
CASSEGGGYPYEQYF	TGTGCCAGCAGCGAGGGCGGGGGTTATCCCTACGAGCAGTACTTC	.	TRBD2	TRBV9	TRBJ2-7
CASRPRLAGVYEQYF	TGCGCCAGCAGGCCCAGACTAGCGGGGGTTTACGAGCAGTACTTC	.	TRBD2	TRBV10-2	TRBJ2-7
CASSLPGASTGELFF	TGTGCCAGCAGCCTCCCAGGGGCGAGCACCGGGGAGCTGTTTTTT	few	.	TRBV27	TRBJ2-2
CAWSVRLNTEAFF	TGTGCCTGGAGTGTACGTTTGAACACTGAAGCTTTCTTT	.	.	TRBV30	TRBJ1-1
CSASPGPEGDGYTF	TGCAGTGCTAGCCCCGGGCCAGAAGGGGATGGCTACACCTTC	many	.	TRBV20-1	TRBJ1-2
CASSEALRNTGELFF	TGTGCCAGCAGTGAAGCGCTTCGAAACACCGGGGAGCTGTTTTTT	many	.	TRBV2	TRBJ2-2
CAWRSLAAGTGDNEKLFF	TGTGCCTGGAGATCACTTGCCGCCGGGACAGGTGACAATGAAAAACTGTTTTTT	many	TRBD1	TRBV30	TRBJ1-4
CASSLPSGGQKRNEQFF	TGCGCCAGCAGCCTCCCTAGCGGGGGCCAGAAACGTAATGAGCAGTTCTTC	many	TRBD2	TRBV5-1	TRBJ2-1
CASSLALSTDTQYF	TGCGCCAGCAGCTTGGCATTAAGCACAGATACGCAGTATTTT	many	.	TRBV5-1	TRBJ2-3
CASSTTGGATEAFF	TGTGCCAGCAGCACCACAGGGGGCGCGACTGAAGCTTTCTTT	many	TRBD1	TRBV7-9	TRBJ1-1
CASSLLTGAGGTEAFF	TGTGCCAGCAGCTTGCTTACAGGAGCTGGGGGCACTGAAGCTTTCTTT	many	.	TRBV5-5	TRBJ1-1
CASSLGWGTDSNQPQHF	TGTGCCAGCAGCCTCGGTTGGGGGACAGATAGCAATCAGCCCCAGCATTTT	many	TRBD1	TRBV3-1	TRBJ1-5
CASSLGGVNEKLFF	TGTGCCAGCAGCTTAGGGGGCGTTAATGAAAAACTGTTTTTT	.	.	TRBV7-9	TRBJ1-4
CASRPGVFVNQPQHF	TGTGCCAGCAGACCAGGGGTCTTTGTCAATCAGCCCCAGCATTTT	few	.	TRBV27	TRBJ1-5
CASSYSGGIYGYTF	TGTGCCAGCAGTTACTCAGGGGGCATCTATGGCTACACCTTC	many	TRBD1	TRBV6-5	TRBJ1-2
CASSSPDRSQETQYF	TGTGCCAGCAGTTCCCCCGACAGGAGCCAAGAGACCCAGTACTTC	many	.	TRBV12-3/TRBV12-4	TRBJ2-5
CASSLVQKNTGELFF	TGTGCCAGCAGCTTAGTTCAGAAGAACACCGGGGAGCTGTTTTTT	few	.	TRBV11-2	TRBJ2-2
CASSAYSPGELFF	TGTGCCAGCAGCGCCTACAGTCCCGGGGAGCTGTTTTTT	many	.	TRBV9	TRBJ2-2
CASSLHKGYEQYF	TGTGCCAGCAGCTTACATAAAGGCTACGAGCAGTACTTC	many	.	TRBV11-2	TRBJ2-7
CASSSDGGRETQYF	TGTGCCAGCAGCTCAGATGGGGGGAGGGAGACCCAGTACTTC	many	.	TRBV11-2	TRBJ2-5
CAWTRTGRRGYEQYF	TGTGCCTGGACCCGTACGGGGAGAAGGGGCTACGAGCAGTACTTC	many	.	TRBV30	TRBJ2-7
CASSLRERNEQFF	TGTGCCAGCAGCTTAAGGGAGCGCAATGAGCAGTTCTTC	few	.	TRBV7-2	TRBJ2-1
CASSLGGTGPYNEQFF	TGTGCCAGCAGTTTAGGTGGGACAGGGCCCTACAATGAGCAGTTCTTC	many	TRBD1	TRBV28	TRBJ2-1
CASSIEAVVNAEAFF	TGTGCCAGTAGTATAGAGGCCGTGGTTAATGCTGAAGCTTTCTTT	many	.	TRBV19	TRBJ1-1
CASRRTVNSNQPQHF	TGTGCCAGCAGACGGACAGTAAATAGCAATCAGCCCCAGCATTTT	many	.	TRBV6-2/TRBV6-3	TRBJ1-5
CASSLAPWGLGTEAFF	TGTGCCAGCTCACTGGCGCCATGGGGGCTCGGCACTGAAGCTTTCTTT	.	.	TRBV18	TRBJ1-1
CASKSGTSGGKPQFF	TGTGCCAGCAAATCCGGGACTAGCGGGGGGAAACCTCAGTTCTTC	.	TRBD2	TRBV6-1	TRBJ2-1
CASSLRKGRSSYNSPLHF	TGTGCCAGCAGTTTAAGAAAGGGGAGGAGCTCCTATAATTCACCCCTCCACTTT	many	.	TRBV28	TRBJ1-6
CSAREHTGQGTEAFF	TGCAGTGCTAGAGAACACACGGGGCAGGGCACTGAAGCTTTCTTT	.	.	TRBV20-1	TRBJ1-1
CASSAGQGLKNEQFF	TGTGCCAGCAGTGCCGGACAGGGCCTGAAGAATGAGCAGTTCTTC	many	TRBD1	TRBV27	TRBJ2-1
CASSLGGGSETQYF	TGTGCCAGCAGCCTAGGCGGGGGGAGTGAGACCCAGTACTTC	many	TRBD2	TRBV7-2	TRBJ2-5
CASTDRANTGELFF	TGTGCCAGCACGGACAGGGCGAACACCGGGGAGCTGTTTTTT	.	TRBD1	TRBV19	TRBJ2-2